The 4 T cell receptor beta chains below were found in one sample sequenced in a study of Graves' ophthalmopathy and Graves' hyperthyroidism. TCR beta CDR3 regions were amplified from RNA transcripts. HTBI-primed RT-PCR formed the first round, and a multiplex PCR formed the second. TCRdb re-called the multiplex PCR reads through MiXCR, storing one row per CDR3 protein. Of 200,000 to 250,000 distinct CDR3 sequences listed, roughly 29% are singletons. Sequencing was carried out using peripheral blood. Receptors were obtained from a man in his forties or fifties with Graves' ophthalmopathy.

The sample holds many counts of this clonotype. This chain links TRBV3-1 with TRBJ2-2; no firm D call. V was trimmed by 1 base and J by 6 bases, leaving 6 bases between them. The CDR3 totals 13 residues. Germline lookup yields CDR1 LGHDT and CDR2 YNNKEL (reference sequence). CDR3 nucleotide sequence: TGTGCCAGCAGCCAAGTCGTCGCCGGGGAGCTGTTTTTT. It encodes CASSQVVAGELFF.

This chain links TRBV6-1 with TRBJ1-1; TRBD1 is a possible D gene (5 bases). V was trimmed by 6 bases and J by 3 bases, leaving 20 bases between them. The CDR3 runs 16 residues. Germline-derived CDR1 and CDR2 are MNHNS and SASEGT. The CDR3 sequence is CASSPRPDREDTEAFF. For the CDR3, the DNA is TGTGCCAGCAGCCCCCGGCCCGACAGAGAAGACACTGAAGCTTTCTTT.

V usage is TRBV6-2 or TRBV6-3 and J usage is TRBJ1-1; D unresolved. Germline V lookup: CDR1 MNHEY, CDR2 SVGEGT. This CDR3 contains 15 residues. V was shortened by 2 bases and J by 11 bases, with 21 bases between the two germline ends. In DNA form, the CDR3 reads TGTGCCAGCAGTTACCGACCGACGTCCCGAGCGTGGGCTTTCTTT. Its translation: CASSYRPTSRAWAFF.

This clonotype appeared many times. The V and J genes are TRBV9 and TRBJ2-7; 10 bases match TRBD2. The CDR3 covers 16 residues. J lost 2 bases, V lost 4 bases, and 9 bases had no gene match. Germline loops: CDR1 SGDLS, CDR2 YYNGEE. The CDR3 sequence: CASSPDSGRPPYEQYF. CDR3 coding DNA: TGTGCCAGCAGCCCAGATAGCGGGAGGCCCCCCTACGAGCAGTACTTC.